The 7 T cell receptor beta chains below come from one sample, sequenced in a study of blood T cell repertoires in COVID-19. Here immunoSEQ multiplex PCR was the method, and the copy in TCRdb shows in-frame clones only, minus some. The repertoire includes 250,000 to 350,000 clones, about 85% of them detected once, and 2% to 3% sits in the top ten. Sequencing was done on a sample of PBMCs or T cells enriched from blood (not recorded which). These receptors were taken from a woman between 45 and 60 years old who had recovered from COVID-19.

The genes are TRBV30 and TRBJ1-2, with D perhaps TRBD1 (5 bases). The germline V gene encodes CDR1 GTSNPN and CDR2 SVGIG (reference sequence). The CDR3 extends over 13 amino acids. V lost 2 bases and J lost 5, with 12 bases in between. As DNA, the CDR3 is TGTGCCTGGAGTCTAACAGGCCCTTATGGCTACACCTTC. This sequence encodes CAWSLTGPYGYTF.

This rearrangement joins TRBV4-1 to TRBJ2-1; 13 bases agree with TRBD2. There are 15 residues in the CDR3. Germline V gives CDR1 MGHRA, CDR2 YSYEKL. Trimming at V came to 4 bases and at J to 8 bases, leaving 5 bases not matched to a gene. In DNA, the CDR3 is TGCGCCAGCAGCCCACTAGCGGGAGGGCCCGATGAGCAGTTCTTC. Amino acid sequence: CASSPLAGGPDEQFF.

This chain links TRBV11-1 with TRBJ1-4; 8 nucleotides agree with TRBD1. The CDR3 runs to 14 residues. Germline-derived CDR1 and CDR2 are SGHAT and FQDESV (reference sequence). V gave up 5 bases and J gave up 7 bases; unmatched junction bases: 6. This CDR3 is CASSPDRVGEKLFF. The CDR3 DNA follows: TGTGCCAGCAGCCCGGACAGGGTCGGTGAAAAACTGTTTTTT.

Written as DNA, the CDR3 is TGTGCCACCAGCAGAGATTTGGAGCTAGATAGCAATCAGCCCCAGCATTTT. Translation gives CATSRDLELDSNQPQHF. V gene TRBV15 combines with J gene TRBJ1-5; D gene unclear. The CDR3 spans 17 residues. Germline CDR1 LNHNV, CDR2 YYDKDF (reference sequence). Trimming cost V 0 bases and J 0 bases, with 12 bases left between them.

The rearrangement links TRBV4-1 to TRBJ1-4, with D uncertain. This CDR3 comprises 15 residues. Deletions cut 5 bases from V and 5 bases from J, with 15 bases between. Germline CDR1 MGHRA, CDR2 YSYEKL. The CDR3 DNA sequence: TGCGCCAGCAGCTTCATTTGGGAGCCGAATGAAAAACTGTTTTTT. This codes for CASSFIWEPNEKLFF.

CDR3 sequence: CARSFNWTSGQETQYF. CDR3 bases: TGTGCCAGAAGCTTTAATTGGACTAGCGGGCAAGAGACCCAGTACTTC. The chain carries TRBV7-5 and TRBJ2-5; the DNA was not compared with TRBD2, the D call given in the table. TRBV7-5 is a recognized pseudogene. The CDR3 loop spans 16 amino acids.

V usage is TRBV2 and J usage is TRBJ1-5; 7 nucleotides match TRBD1. V trimming: 7 bases; J trimming: 3 bases; junction bases outside the gene matches: 3. Per germline, CDR1 SNHLY and CDR2 FYNNEI. The CDR3 is 13 amino acids. Here the CDR3 reads CASTGQHNQPQHF. In DNA, the CDR3 is TGTGCCAGCACGGGACAGCACAATCAGCCCCAGCATTTT.